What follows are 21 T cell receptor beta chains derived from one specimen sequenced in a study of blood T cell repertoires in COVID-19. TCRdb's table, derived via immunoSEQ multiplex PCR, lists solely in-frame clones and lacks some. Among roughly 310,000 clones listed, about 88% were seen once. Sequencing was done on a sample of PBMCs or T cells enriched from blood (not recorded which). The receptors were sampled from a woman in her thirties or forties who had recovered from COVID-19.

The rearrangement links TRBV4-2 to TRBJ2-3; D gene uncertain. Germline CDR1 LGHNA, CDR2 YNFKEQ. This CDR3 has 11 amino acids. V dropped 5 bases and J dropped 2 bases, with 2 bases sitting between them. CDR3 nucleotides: TGTGCCAGCAGCTACACAGATACGCAGTATTTT. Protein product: CASSYTDTQYF.

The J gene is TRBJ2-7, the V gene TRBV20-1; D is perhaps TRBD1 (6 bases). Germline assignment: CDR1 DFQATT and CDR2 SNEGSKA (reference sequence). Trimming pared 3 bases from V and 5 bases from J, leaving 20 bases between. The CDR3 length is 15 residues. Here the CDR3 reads CSASFHPGQMNEQYF. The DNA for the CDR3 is TGCAGTGCTAGTTTCCATCCTGGACAGATGAACGAGCAGTACTTC.

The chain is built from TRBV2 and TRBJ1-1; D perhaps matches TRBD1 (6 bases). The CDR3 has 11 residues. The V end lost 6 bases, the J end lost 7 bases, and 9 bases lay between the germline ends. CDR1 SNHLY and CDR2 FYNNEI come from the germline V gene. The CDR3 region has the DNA TGTGCCAGCAGGCAGGGGATTGAAGCTTTCTTT. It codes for CASRQGIEAFF.

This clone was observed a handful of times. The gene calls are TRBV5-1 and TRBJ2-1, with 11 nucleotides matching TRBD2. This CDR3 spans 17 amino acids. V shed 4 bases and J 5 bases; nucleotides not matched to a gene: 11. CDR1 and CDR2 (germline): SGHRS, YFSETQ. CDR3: CASSQGTSGAYNNEQFF. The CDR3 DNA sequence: TGCGCCAGCAGCCAAGGGACTAGCGGTGCCTACAACAATGAGCAGTTCTTC.

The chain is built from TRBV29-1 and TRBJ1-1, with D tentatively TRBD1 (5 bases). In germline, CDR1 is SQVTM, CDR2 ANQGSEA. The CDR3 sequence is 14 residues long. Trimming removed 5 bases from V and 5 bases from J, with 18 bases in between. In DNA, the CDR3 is TGCAGCGTTCTGTGGGGCAGGGAGGTTACTGAAGCTTTCTTT. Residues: CSVLWGREVTEAFF.

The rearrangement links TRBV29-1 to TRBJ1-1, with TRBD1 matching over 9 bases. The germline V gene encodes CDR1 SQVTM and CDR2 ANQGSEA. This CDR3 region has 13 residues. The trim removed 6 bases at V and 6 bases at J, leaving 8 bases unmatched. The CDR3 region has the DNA TGCAGCGTGAAGGGACAGGGTTTCGCTGAAGCTTTCTTT. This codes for CSVKGQGFAEAFF. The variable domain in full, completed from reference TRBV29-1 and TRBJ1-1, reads SAVISQKPSRDICQRGTSLTIQCQVDSQVTMMFWYRQQPGQSLTLIATANQGSEATYESGFVIDKFPISRPNLTFSTLTVSNMSPEDSSIYLCSVKGQGFAEAFFGQGTRLTVV.

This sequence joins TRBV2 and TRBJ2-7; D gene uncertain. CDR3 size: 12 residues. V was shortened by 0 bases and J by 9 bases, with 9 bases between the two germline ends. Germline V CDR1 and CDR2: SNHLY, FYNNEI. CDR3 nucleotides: TGTGCCAGCAGTGAAGCGCTGCGAGGGCAGTACTTC. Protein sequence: CASSEALRGQYF.

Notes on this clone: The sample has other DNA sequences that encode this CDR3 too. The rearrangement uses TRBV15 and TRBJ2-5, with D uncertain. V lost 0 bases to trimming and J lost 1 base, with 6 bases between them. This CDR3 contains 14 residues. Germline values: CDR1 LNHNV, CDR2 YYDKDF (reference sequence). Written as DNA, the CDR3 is TGTGCCACCAGCAGAGACAGGTCCCAAGAGACCCAGTACTTC. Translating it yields CATSRDRSQETQYF. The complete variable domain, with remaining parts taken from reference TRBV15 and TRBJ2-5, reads DAMVIQNPRYQVTQFGKPVTLSCSQTLNHNVMYWYQQKSSQAPKLLFHYYDKDFNNEADTPDNFQSRRPNTSFCFLDIRSPGLGDTAMYLCATSRDRSQETQYFGPGTRLLVL.

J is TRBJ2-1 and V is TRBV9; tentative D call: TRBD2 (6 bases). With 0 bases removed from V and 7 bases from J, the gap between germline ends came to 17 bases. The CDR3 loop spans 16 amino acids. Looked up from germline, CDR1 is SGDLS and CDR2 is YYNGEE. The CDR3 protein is CASSVGDGTYGNEQFF. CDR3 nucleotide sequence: TGTGCCAGCAGCGTAGGAGACGGGACTTATGGGAATGAGCAGTTCTTC.

CDR3 amino acids: CATSDSYPGQGASGNTIYF. The CDR3 bases are TGTGCCACCAGTGATTCATATCCGGGACAGGGGGCGAGTGGAAACACCATATATTTT. The chain recombines TRBV24-1 with TRBJ1-3, with TRBD1 identical over 12 bases. V shed 2 bases, J shed 3 bases, and the junction held 10 bases outside the gene matches. Germline loops: CDR1 KGHDR, CDR2 SFDVKD. The CDR3 length is 19 residues.

The CDR3: CASSQERVLYGYTF. DNA of the CDR3: TGCGCCAGCAGCCAAGAGCGAGTGCTCTATGGCTACACCTTC. V is TRBV4-3 and J is TRBJ1-2; D not certain. There are 14 residues in the CDR3. Germline V gene sequence: CDR1 LGHNA, CDR2 YSLEER. Trimming stripped 0 bases from V and 4 bases from J, with 9 bases between.

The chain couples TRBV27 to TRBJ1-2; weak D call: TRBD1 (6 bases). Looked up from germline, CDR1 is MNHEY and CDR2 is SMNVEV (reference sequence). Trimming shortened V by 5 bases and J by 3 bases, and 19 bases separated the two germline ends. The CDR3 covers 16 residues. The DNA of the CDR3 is TGTGCCAGCAGTCCTAAGGTAACAGGGCTTCACTATGGCTACACCTTC. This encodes CASSPKVTGLHYGYTF.

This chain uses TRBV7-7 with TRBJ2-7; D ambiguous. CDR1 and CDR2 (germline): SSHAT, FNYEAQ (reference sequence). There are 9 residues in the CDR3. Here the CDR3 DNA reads TGTGCTAGTACGAACGAGCAGTACTTC. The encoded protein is CASTNEQYF.

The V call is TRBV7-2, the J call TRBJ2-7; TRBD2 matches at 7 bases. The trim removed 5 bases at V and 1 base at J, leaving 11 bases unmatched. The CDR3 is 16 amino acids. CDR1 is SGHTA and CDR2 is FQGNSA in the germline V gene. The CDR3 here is CASSHWASGTSYEQYF. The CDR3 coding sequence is TGTGCCAGCAGCCACTGGGCGAGCGGGACTTCCTACGAGCAGTACTTC.

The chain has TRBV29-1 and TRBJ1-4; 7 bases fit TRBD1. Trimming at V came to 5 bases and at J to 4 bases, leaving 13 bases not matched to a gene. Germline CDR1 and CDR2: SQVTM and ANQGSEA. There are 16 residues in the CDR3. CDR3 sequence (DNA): TGCAGCGTTCAGGGGGGATCGTATCGGGATAATGAAAAACTGTTTTTT. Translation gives CSVQGGSYRDNEKLFF.

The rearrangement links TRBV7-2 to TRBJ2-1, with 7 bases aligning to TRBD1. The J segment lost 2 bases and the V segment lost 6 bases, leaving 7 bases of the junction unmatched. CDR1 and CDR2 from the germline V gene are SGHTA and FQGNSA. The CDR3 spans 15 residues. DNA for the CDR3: TGTGCCAGCAGGCTGGTCGACAGGGCCTACAATGAGCAGTTCTTC. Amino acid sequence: CASRLVDRAYNEQFF.

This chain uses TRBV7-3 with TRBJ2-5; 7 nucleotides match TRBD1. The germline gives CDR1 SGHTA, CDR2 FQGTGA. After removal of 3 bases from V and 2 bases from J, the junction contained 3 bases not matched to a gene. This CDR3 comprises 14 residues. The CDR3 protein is CASSFGRGQETQYF. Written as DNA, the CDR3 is TGTGCCAGCAGCTTCGGCAGGGGGCAAGAGACCCAGTACTTC.

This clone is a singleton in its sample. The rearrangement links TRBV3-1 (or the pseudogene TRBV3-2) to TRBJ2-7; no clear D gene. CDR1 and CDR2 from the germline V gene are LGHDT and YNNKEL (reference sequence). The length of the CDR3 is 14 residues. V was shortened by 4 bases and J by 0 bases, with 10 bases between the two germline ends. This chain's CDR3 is CASSLSSSSYEQYF. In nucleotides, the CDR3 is TGTGCCAGCAGCCTTTCCTCTAGCTCCTACGAGCAGTACTTC.

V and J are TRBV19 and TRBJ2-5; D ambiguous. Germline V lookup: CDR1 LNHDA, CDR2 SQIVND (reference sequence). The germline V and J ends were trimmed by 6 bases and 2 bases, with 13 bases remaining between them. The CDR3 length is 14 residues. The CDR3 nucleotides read TGTGCCAGTAGCAATCCCAGTTTACAAGAGACCCAGTACTTC. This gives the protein CASSNPSLQETQYF.

CDR3 region: CASSEVGQPSNQPQHF. CDR3 coding DNA: TGTGCCAGCAGTGAAGTGGGACAACCTAGCAATCAGCCCCAGCATTTT. This rearrangement joins TRBV6-1 to TRBJ1-5, with D tentatively TRBD1 (6 bases). Germline V gene lookup returns CDR1 MNHNS and CDR2 SASEGT. The CDR3 sequence is 16 residues long. V was pared by 1 base and J by 0 bases, with 10 bases between.

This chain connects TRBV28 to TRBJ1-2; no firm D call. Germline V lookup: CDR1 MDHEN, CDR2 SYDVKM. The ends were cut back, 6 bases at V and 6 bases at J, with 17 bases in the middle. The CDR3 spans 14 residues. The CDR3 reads CASRWPGLLDGYTF. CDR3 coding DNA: TGTGCCAGCAGATGGCCGGGTCTTTTGGATGGCTACACCTTC.